Sequencing of this T cell receptor beta chain was carried out in a study of identical twins. The CDR3 runs 13 residues. Trimming stripped 3 bases from V and 0 bases from J, with 8 bases between. Germline V gene data show CDR1 as DFQATT and CDR2 as SNEGSKA (reference sequence). At least ten counts were recorded for this clonotype. TCRdb processed the 5' RACE reads anew with MiXCR; each CDR3 protein has one entry. Among roughly 720,000 distinct CDR3 sequences listed, roughly 18% were seen once. This sample also appeared in a second study, on T cells expressing NK-cell markers.

Sequencing was carried out using PBMCs. This TCR came from a woman between 18 and 30 years old in good health. The V and J genes are TRBV20-1 and TRBJ1-1, with D unclear. CDR3 protein: CSARGLVNTEAFF. The DNA for the CDR3 is TGCAGTGCTAGGGGTTTAGTGAACACTGAAGCTTTCTTT.